This entry describes one TCR beta chain. Its antigen is not known. The data were obtained in a study of shared clonotypes between healthy human individuals. Overall study findings and caveats: The study's rarefaction showed incomplete sorted-subset sequencing despite large depth.

The table came from immunoSEQ multiplex PCR; TCRdb's copy has only in-frame clones and leaves some out. The sample comprises about 2.4 million clones, over 85% of which are singletons, and approximately 0.37% rests with the top ten. Germline CDR1 is MDHEN and CDR2 is SYDVKM. The V segment lost 6 bases and the J segment 6 bases; nucleotides outside the gene matches: 8. The CDR3 contains 15 residues. Sequenced material: naive CD4+ T cells from PBMCs. Subset given: CD45RA+ positively selected. The chain carries TRBV28 and TRBJ1-6, with 7 bases identical to TRBD1. This clonotype was sampled from a man aged 18 to 30 in good health. Some clones in this sample may be carry-over from other donors' samples. The DNA of the CDR3 is TGTGCCAGCAGGCCGCGGGACAGAATTAATTCACCCCTCCACTTT. It is translated as CASRPRDRINSPLHF.